The clone carrying this T cell receptor beta chain came up a few times. Antigen specificity is unknown. Libraries for TCR beta were made by quantitative 5'-RACE with molecular barcodes. TCRdb itself ran the 5' RACE reads through MiXCR, one entry per CDR3 protein. The sample includes roughly 64,000 distinct CDR3 sequences, under 7.5% of them seen just once. The source of the sample is a study of CD8 T cells in ankylosing spondylitis. Study conclusions and caveats: There was reportedly significant enrichment of clones that were disease-linked in matched ankylosing spondylitis synovial fluid. Relatively rare in peripheral blood, disease-linked clones were also CD8+.

This receptor was taken from a male donor with ankylosing spondylitis. Sequences were obtained from synovial fluid, either unsorted or a sorted T cell fraction (not recorded which).

CDR3 in DNA: TGTGCCAGCCACACATCAGGGCCATACGGCTACACCTTC. It codes for CASHTSGPYGYTF. This chain links TRBV28 with TRBJ1-2; a possible D gene is TRBD1 (5 bases). This CDR3 comprises 13 residues. Germline CDR1 reads MDHEN; CDR2 reads SYDVKM. V lost 8 bases and J lost 8, with 18 bases in between.